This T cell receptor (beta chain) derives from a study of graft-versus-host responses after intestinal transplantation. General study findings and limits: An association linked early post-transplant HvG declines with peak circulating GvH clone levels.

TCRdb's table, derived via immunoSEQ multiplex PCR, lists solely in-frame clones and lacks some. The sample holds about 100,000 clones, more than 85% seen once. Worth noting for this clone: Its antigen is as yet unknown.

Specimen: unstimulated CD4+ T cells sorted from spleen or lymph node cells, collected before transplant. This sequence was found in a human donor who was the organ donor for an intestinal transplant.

In DNA form, the CDR3 reads TGTGCCTGGTCGACAGAGAACACTGAAGCTTTCTTT. Encoded protein: CAWSTENTEAFF. V usage is TRBV30 and J usage is TRBJ1-1; tentative D call: TRBD1 (5 bases). The CDR3 consists of 12 residues. CDR1 is GTSNPN, CDR2 SVGIG, per germline (reference sequence). Trimming left V 5 bases short and J 1 base short, with 8 bases between.